These 22 T cell receptor beta chains were all obtained from the same sample, sequenced in a study of Ad26.COV2.S vaccination and SARS-CoV-2 variants. The treatment: approximately 18 received Ad26.COV2.S at low or high dose, single or two shots; 5 received placebo; per-sample allocation not given. Samples were taken on day 63 after the first vaccine or placebo injection. TCRdb's copy holds only in-frame clones and misses some; the assay was immunoSEQ multiplex PCR. The profile shows 350,000 to 450,000 clones, around 90% of them singletons. This sample comprised peripheral blood, obtained in a trial of Ad26.COV2.S vaccine versus placebo. Receptors originate from a person aged 18-60 years who received the Ad26.COV2.S COVID-19 vaccine or a placebo.

This clone was counted between two and nine times. This chain uses TRBV6-6 with TRBJ2-1, with 12 bases that match TRBD2. V shed 6 bases, J shed 9 bases, and the junction held 6 bases outside the gene matches. The CDR3 runs to 14 residues. CDR1 MNHNY and CDR2 SVGAGI come from the germline V gene (reference sequence). CDR3 DNA: TGTGCCAGCAGCCGACTAGCGGGGGCAAGTGAGCAGTTCTTC. This codes for CASSRLAGASEQFF.

The rearrangement uses TRBV4-2 and TRBJ1-2; D gene ambiguous. CDR1 and CDR2 from the germline V gene are LGHNA and YNFKEQ. Deletions cut 0 bases from V and 7 bases from J, with 6 bases between. The CDR3 consists of 12 residues. The CDR3, as DNA: TGTGCCAGCAGCCAAGAACTGCGTGGCTACACCTTC. It is translated as CASSQELRGYTF.

In this sample, this clone turned up a few times. This chain links TRBV5-1 with TRBJ1-5, with 8 nucleotides matching TRBD1. The germline CDR1 and CDR2 sequences are SGHRS and YFSETQ. The CDR3 has 18 amino acids. The trim removed 0 bases at V and 4 bases at J, leaving 12 bases unmatched. The CDR3 protein is CASSLAVTGVFSNQPQHF. The DNA for the CDR3 is TGCGCCAGCAGCTTGGCCGTGACAGGGGTTTTTAGTAATCAGCCCCAGCATTTT.

The chain recombines TRBV19 with TRBJ2-2, with TRBD1 as a possible D gene (6 bases). Per the germline V gene, CDR1 is LNHDA and CDR2 is SQIVND (reference sequence). Deletions cut 6 bases from V and 2 bases from J, with 13 bases between. The CDR3 loop spans 15 amino acids. As DNA, the CDR3 is TGTGCCAGTAGAACCAAGACAGGAAACACCGGGGAGCTGTTTTTT. This sequence encodes CASRTKTGNTGELFF.

The V call is TRBV18, the J call TRBJ2-7, with D unresolved. This CDR3 is built from 14 residues. V was shortened by 0 bases and J by 5 bases, with 11 bases between the two germline ends. Germline V gives CDR1 KGHSH, CDR2 LQKENI. The CDR3 reads CASSPPPSRNEQYF. Here the CDR3 DNA reads TGTGCCAGCTCACCACCACCCTCGAGGAACGAGCAGTACTTC.

J is TRBJ1-2 and V is TRBV7-9; D is ambiguous. Germline-derived CDR1 and CDR2 are SEHNR and FQNEAQ (reference sequence). The CDR3 is 13 residues long. The V gene lost 5 bases and the J gene lost 1 base, with 8 bases spanning the gap. The CDR3 loop is CASSPGFNYGYTF. CDR3 DNA: TGTGCCAGCAGCCCGGGGTTTAACTATGGCTACACCTTC. Filled out from reference TRBV7-9 and TRBJ1-2, the complete variable domain reads DTGVSQNPRHKITKRGQNVTFRCDPISEHNRLYWYRQTLGQGPEFLTYFQNEAQLEKSRLLSDRFSAERPKGSFSTLEIQRTEQGDSAMYLCASSPGFNYGYTFGSGTRLTVV.

This clone was counted a single time. V and J are TRBV12-3 or TRBV12-4 and TRBJ2-1; D gene unclear. V was trimmed by 9 bases and J by 8 bases, leaving 11 bases between them. This CDR3 contains 11 residues. The CDR3 here is CASRGSHEQFF. The CDR3, as DNA: TGTGCCAGTCGTGGGTCTCATGAGCAGTTCTTC.

The CDR3 sequence is CASRDLDNEKLFF. The CDR3 DNA follows: TGTGCCAGCAGGGACTTGGATAATGAAAAACTGTTTTTT. The chain employs TRBV27 and TRBJ1-4; D unresolved. Germline V gene lookup returns CDR1 MNHEY and CDR2 SMNVEV (reference sequence). The germline V and J ends were trimmed by 6 bases and 4 bases, with 9 bases remaining between them. The CDR3 extends over 13 amino acids. Filled out from reference TRBV27 and TRBJ1-4, the complete variable domain reads EAQVTQNPRYLITVTGKKLTVTCSQNMNHEYMSWYRQDPGLGLRQIYYSMNVEVTDKGDVPEGYKVSRKEKRNFPLILESPSPNQTSLYFCASRDLDNEKLFFGSGTQLSVL.

This chain joins TRBV5-4 and TRBJ1-5, with D unresolved. Between the trimmed V and J ends, which lost 0 bases and 5 bases, there was a span of 9 bases. The CDR3 spans 14 residues. Germline lookup yields CDR1 SGHNT and CDR2 YYREEE (reference sequence). The CDR3 here is CASSLGTGDQPQHF. The DNA for the CDR3 is TGTGCCAGCAGCTTGGGCACGGGTGATCAGCCCCAGCATTTT.

The rearrangement uses TRBV19 and TRBJ2-1, with TRBD1 identical over 7 bases. The germline CDR1 and CDR2 sequences are LNHDA and SQIVND (reference sequence). The CDR3 is 16 residues long. V gave up 2 bases and J gave up 1 base; unmatched junction bases: 5. The CDR3 region is CASSIYWDSSYNEQFF. The CDR3 DNA reads as TGTGCCAGTAGTATATATTGGGACAGTTCCTACAATGAGCAGTTCTTC.

The chain employs TRBV19 and TRBJ2-5, with unresolved D. This CDR3 region has 11 residues. Germline V gene sequence: CDR1 LNHDA, CDR2 SQIVND (reference sequence). The germline V and J ends were trimmed by 5 bases and 9 bases, with 10 bases remaining between them. CDR3 sequence (DNA): TGTGCCAGTAGTGCAGAAGGAGCCCAGTACTTC. Translating gives CASSAEGAQYF.

This chain links TRBV28 with TRBJ1-5; D possibly corresponds to TRBD1 (5 bases). The CDR3 extends over 12 amino acids. Trimming stripped 5 bases from V and 3 bases from J, with 5 bases between. Per the germline V gene, CDR1 is MDHEN and CDR2 is SYDVKM. CDR3 region: CASSGANQPQHF. CDR3 in DNA: TGTGCCAGCAGTGGGGCCAATCAGCCCCAGCATTTT.

The genes are TRBV19 and TRBJ1-2; D perhaps matches TRBD1 (5 bases). This CDR3 has 15 residues. Germline CDR1 LNHDA, CDR2 SQIVND (reference sequence). V gave up 7 bases and J gave up 2 bases, with 17 bases separating them. The CDR3 nucleotides are TGTGCCAGTACCACCGCGGGGGGGTCGAACTATGGCTACACCTTC. Residues: CASTTAGGSNYGYTF.

The CDR3 here is CASRPNLETGWEAFF. CDR3 sequence (DNA): TGTGCCAGTAGACCCAACTTAGAGACAGGGTGGGAAGCTTTCTTT. This rearrangement joins TRBV19 to TRBJ1-1; TRBD1 aligns across 7 bases. The V segment lost 6 bases and the J segment 8 bases; nucleotides outside the gene matches: 15. The CDR3 loop spans 15 amino acids. CDR1 and CDR2 from the germline V gene are LNHDA and SQIVND (reference sequence).

This sequence joins TRBV19 and TRBJ1-1; D is possibly TRBD1 (5 bases). Germline V gene data show CDR1 as LNHDA and CDR2 as SQIVND (reference sequence). The CDR3 sequence is 13 residues long. Trimming stripped 7 bases from V and 7 bases from J, with 16 bases between. The CDR3 coding sequence is TGTGCCAGTACCTCTTCGGGGGGACTTGAAGCTTTCTTT. Residues: CASTSSGGLEAFF.

V usage is TRBV27 and J usage is TRBJ2-5, with a tentative D call TRBD1 (6 bases). The CDR3 totals 13 residues. The germline V gene has CDR1 MNHEY and CDR2 SMNVEV (reference sequence). Trimming removed 5 bases at V and 5 bases at J, with 12 bases between. For the CDR3, the DNA is TGTGCCAGCAGTACAGGGACACGGGAGACCCAGTACTTC. Its protein product is CASSTGTRETQYF.

The chain links TRBV7-8 to TRBJ1-5, with D possibly TRBD1 on 5 matching bases. V lost 5 bases and J 1 base, leaving 15 bases between the germline ends. Germline CDR1 reads SGHVS; CDR2 reads FQNEAQ. CDR3 length: 16 residues. The CDR3: CASSLSGRQSNQPQHF. Written as DNA, the CDR3 is TGTGCCAGCAGCCTTTCAGGGAGGCAAAGCAATCAGCCCCAGCATTTT.

Concerning this clone: At the DNA level, this CDR3 is encoded by other sequences in the same sample as well. The genes are TRBV6-1 and TRBJ1-1; D call uncertain. From germline, CDR1 is MNHNS and CDR2 SASEGT. V was shortened by 3 bases and J by 1 base, with 9 bases between the two germline ends. The CDR3 is made up of 14 amino acids. CDR3 DNA sequence: TGTGCCAGCAGTGAGAGTCGGGGGAACACTGAAGCTTTCTTT. It is translated as CASSESRGNTEAFF.

There are a few counts of this clone. The chain uses TRBV29-1 and TRBJ2-2, with D possibly TRBD1 on 6 matching bases. The CDR3 length is 17 residues. Germline CDR1 is SQVTM and CDR2 is ANQGSEA. V shed 4 bases and J shed 0 bases, with 18 bases lying between them. The CDR3 protein is CSVAHTIQGPNTGELFF. As DNA, the CDR3 is TGCAGCGTTGCCCACACCATACAGGGACCGAACACCGGGGAGCTGTTTTTT.

The genes are TRBV4-1 and TRBJ2-7; 8 bases agree with TRBD2. J was trimmed by 7 bases and V by 5 bases; bases with no gene match: 13. Germline loops: CDR1 MGHRA, CDR2 YSYEKL. The CDR3 spans 15 residues. CDR3 coding DNA: TGCGCCAGCAGCGCAGCGGGGGACCCTACTAGAGAGCAGTACTTC. Its translation is CASSAAGDPTREQYF.

J is TRBJ1-2 and V is TRBV7-9; no firm D call. Germline CDR1 is SEHNR and CDR2 is FQNEAQ (reference sequence). The V gene lost 2 bases and the J gene lost 6 bases, with 10 bases spanning the gap. This CDR3 comprises 13 residues. The DNA of the CDR3 is TGTGCCAGCAGCTTATCCCTGTTGGATGGCTACACCTTC. Translation: CASSLSLLDGYTF.

The V call is TRBV30, the J call TRBJ1-3, with D perhaps matching TRBD1 (5 bases). This CDR3 has 13 residues. Trimming took 2 bases from V and 4 from J, leaving 9 bases between them. CDR1 and CDR2 from the germline V gene are GTSNPN and SVGIG (reference sequence). The CDR3 DNA reads as TGTGCCTGGAGTTTGGGGGGGGGAAACACCATATATTTT. It is translated as CAWSLGGGNTIYF. The full variable domain, with the rest looked up from reference TRBV30 and TRBJ1-3, is SQTIHQWPATLVQPVGSPLSLECTVEGTSNPNLYWYRQAAGRGLQLLFYSVGIGQISSEVPQNLSASRPQDRQFILSSKKLLLSDSGFYLCAWSLGGGNTIYFGEGSWLTVV.